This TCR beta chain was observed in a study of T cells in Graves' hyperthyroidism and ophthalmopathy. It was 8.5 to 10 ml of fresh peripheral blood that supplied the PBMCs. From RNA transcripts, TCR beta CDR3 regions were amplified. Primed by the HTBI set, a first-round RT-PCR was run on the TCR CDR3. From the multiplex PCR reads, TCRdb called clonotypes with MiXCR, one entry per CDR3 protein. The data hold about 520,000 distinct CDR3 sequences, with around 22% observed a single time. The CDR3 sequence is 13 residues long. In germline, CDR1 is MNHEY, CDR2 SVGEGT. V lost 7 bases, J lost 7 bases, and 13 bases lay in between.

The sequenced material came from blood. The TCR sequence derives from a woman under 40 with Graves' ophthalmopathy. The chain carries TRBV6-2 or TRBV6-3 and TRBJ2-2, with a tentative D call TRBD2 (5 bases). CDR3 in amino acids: CASKREIGGELFF. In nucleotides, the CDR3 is TGTGCCAGCAAGAGGGAGATAGGCGGGGAGCTGTTTTTT.